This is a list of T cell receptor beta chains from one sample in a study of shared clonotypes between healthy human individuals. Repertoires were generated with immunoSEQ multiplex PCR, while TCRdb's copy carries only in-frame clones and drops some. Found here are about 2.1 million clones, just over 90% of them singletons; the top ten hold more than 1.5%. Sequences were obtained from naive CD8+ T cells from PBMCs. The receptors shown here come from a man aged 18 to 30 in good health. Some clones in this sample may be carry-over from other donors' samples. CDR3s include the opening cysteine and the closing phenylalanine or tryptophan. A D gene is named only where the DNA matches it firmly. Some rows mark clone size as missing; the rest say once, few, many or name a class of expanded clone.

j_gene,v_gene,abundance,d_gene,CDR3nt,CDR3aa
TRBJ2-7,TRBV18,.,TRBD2,TGTGCCAGCTCCCCGGGTGGGGAGGGAGTTAACGAGCAGTACTTC,CASSPGGEGVNEQYF
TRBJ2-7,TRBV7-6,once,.,TGTGCCAGCAGCTTGTCCTCTCCTGGGGAGCAGTACTTC,CASSLSSPGEQYF
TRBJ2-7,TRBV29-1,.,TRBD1,TGCAGCGCCCGGGGGACAGGGGCCTACGAGCAGTACTTC,CSARGTGAYEQYF
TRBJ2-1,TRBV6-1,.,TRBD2,TGTGCCAGCAGTGATAGTAGCGGGGGAGTCTACAATGAGCAGTTCTTC,CASSDSSGGVYNEQFF
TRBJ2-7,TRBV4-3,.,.,TGCGCCAGCAGCCAAGGTGGAGGAGCCTACGAGCAGTACTTC,CASSQGGGAYEQYF
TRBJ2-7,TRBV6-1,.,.,TGTGCCAGTCCAACCCCCGAGGGGCTCGAGCAGTACTTC,CASPTPEGLEQYF
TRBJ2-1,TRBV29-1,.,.,TGCAGCGTTGAAGACATACGGGATGAGCAGTTCTTC,CSVEDIRDEQFF
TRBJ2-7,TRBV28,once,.,TGTGCCAGCAGCTACCTCTACGAGCAGTACTTC,CASSYLYEQYF
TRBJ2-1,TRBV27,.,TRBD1,TGTGCCAGCAGTGCCGGCCCGGGACAGGGGTACAATGAGCAGTTCTTC,CASSAGPGQGYNEQFF
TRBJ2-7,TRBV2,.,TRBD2,TGTGCCAGCTTTACGAGACTAGCGGGCCGCTCCTACGAGCAGTACTTC,CASFTRLAGRSYEQYF
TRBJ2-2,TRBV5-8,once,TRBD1,TGTGCCAGCAGGAACGGGGACAGGGGTATTTCCGGGGAGCTGTTTTTT,CASRNGDRGISGELFF
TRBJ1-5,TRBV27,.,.,TGTGCCAGCAGTTTATCGGGAGAACAGGTCTTTCATCAGCCCCAGCATTTT,CASSLSGEQVFHQPQHF
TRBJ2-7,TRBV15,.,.,TGTGCCACCAGCCGAGAACTTCTTGACGGCGGGCCCCACTACGAGCAGTACTTC,CATSRELLDGGPHYEQYF
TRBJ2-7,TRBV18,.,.,TGTGCCAGCTTATCACAGGACAACTCCTACGAGCAGTACTTC,CASLSQDNSYEQYF
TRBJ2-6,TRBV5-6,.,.,TGTGCCAGCAGCTTAGGGAGTGGATTCCGCTCTGGGGCCAACGTCCTGACTTTC,CASSLGSGFRSGANVLTF
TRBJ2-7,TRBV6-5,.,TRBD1,TGTGCCAGCAGCGACAGGGGCTTGGAGCAGTACTTC,CASSDRGLEQYF
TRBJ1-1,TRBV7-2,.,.,TGTGCCAGCAGCTTAGGTGGACTAGAAGCTTTCTTT,CASSLGGLEAFF
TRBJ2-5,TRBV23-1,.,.,TGCGCCAGCAGTCAATTAGTTCGGGTGGCGACCCAGTACTTC,CASSQLVRVATQYF